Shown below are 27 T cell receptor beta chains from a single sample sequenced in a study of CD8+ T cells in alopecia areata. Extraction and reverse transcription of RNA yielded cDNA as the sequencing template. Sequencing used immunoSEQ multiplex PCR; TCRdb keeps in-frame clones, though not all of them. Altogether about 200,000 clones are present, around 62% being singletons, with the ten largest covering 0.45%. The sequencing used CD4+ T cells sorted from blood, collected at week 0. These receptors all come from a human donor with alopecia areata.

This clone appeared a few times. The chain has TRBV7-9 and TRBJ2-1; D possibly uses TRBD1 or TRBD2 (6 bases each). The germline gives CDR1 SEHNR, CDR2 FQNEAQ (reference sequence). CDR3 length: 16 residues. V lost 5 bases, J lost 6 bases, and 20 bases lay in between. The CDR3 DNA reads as TGTGCCAGCAGCCCCCGGTGGGGGGCCGTGGGCAATGAGCAGTTCTTC. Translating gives CASSPRWGAVGNEQFF.

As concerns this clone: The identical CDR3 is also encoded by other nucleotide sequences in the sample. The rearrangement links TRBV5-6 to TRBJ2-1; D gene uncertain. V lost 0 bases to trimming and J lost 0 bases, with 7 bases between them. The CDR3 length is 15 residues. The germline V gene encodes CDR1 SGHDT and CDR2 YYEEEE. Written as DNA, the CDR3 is TGTGCCAGCAGCTTGGGACGGATCTCCTACAATGAGCAGTTCTTC. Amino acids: CASSLGRISYNEQFF.

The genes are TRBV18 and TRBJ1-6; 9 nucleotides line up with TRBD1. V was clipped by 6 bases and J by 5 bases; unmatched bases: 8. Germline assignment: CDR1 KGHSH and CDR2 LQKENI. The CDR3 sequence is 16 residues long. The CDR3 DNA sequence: TGTGCCAGCTCGCGGGGACAGGGCTCAAATAATTCACCCCTCCACTTT. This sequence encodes CASSRGQGSNNSPLHF. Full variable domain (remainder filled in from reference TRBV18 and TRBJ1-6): NAGVMQNPRHLVRRRGQEARLRCSPMKGHSHVYWYRQLPEEGLKFMVYLQKENIIDESGMPKERFSAEFPKEGPSILRIQQVVRGDSAAYFCASSRGQGSNNSPLHFGNGTRLTVT.

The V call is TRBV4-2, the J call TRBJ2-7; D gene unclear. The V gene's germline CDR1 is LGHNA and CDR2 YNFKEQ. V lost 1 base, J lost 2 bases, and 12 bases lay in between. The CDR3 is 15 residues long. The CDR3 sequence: CASSQAGTTTYEQYF. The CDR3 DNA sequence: TGTGCCAGCAGCCAAGCGGGTACGACGACCTACGAGCAGTACTTC.

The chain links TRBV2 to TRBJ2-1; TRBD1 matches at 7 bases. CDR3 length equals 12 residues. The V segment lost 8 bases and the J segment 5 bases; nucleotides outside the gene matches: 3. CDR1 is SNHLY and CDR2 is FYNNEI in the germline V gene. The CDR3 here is CASGGQNNEQFF. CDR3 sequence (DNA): TGTGCCAGCGGGGGACAGAACAATGAGCAGTTCTTC.

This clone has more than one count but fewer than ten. The CDR3 bases are TGCAGCGTCCAGGGTAGCTATGGCTACACCTTC. The encoded protein is CSVQGSYGYTF. V is TRBV29-1 and J is TRBJ1-2; D is possibly TRBD1 (5 bases). Germline V lookup: CDR1 SQVTM, CDR2 ANQGSEA. V lost 6 bases to trimming and J lost 4 bases, with 9 bases between them. The CDR3 is 11 residues long.

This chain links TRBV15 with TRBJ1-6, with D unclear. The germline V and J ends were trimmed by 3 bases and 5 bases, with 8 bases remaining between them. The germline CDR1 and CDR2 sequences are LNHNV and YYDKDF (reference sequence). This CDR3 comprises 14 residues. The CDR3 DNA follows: TGTGCCACCAGCAGGGACGTTAATAATTCACCCCTCCACTTT. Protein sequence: CATSRDVNNSPLHF.

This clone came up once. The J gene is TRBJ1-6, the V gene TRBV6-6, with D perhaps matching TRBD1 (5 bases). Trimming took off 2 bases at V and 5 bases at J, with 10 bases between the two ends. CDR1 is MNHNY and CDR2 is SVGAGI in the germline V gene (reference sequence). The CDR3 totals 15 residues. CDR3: CASSYEGRDNSPLHF. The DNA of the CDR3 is TGTGCCAGCAGTTACGAGGGGAGGGATAATTCACCCCTCCACTTT.

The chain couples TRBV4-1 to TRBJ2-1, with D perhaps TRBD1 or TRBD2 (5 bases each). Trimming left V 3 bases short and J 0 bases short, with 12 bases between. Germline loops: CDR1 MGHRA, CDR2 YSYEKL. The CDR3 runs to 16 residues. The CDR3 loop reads CASSQGSGTSYNEQFF. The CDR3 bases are TGCGCCAGCAGCCAGGGCTCGGGGACCTCCTACAATGAGCAGTTCTTC.

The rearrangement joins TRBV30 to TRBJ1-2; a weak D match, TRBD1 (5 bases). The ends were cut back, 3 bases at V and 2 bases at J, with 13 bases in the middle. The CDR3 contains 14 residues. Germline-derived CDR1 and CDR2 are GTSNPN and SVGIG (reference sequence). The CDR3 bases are TGTGCCTGGAGGATCTCGGGGGGAAACTATGGCTACACCTTC. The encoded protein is CAWRISGGNYGYTF.

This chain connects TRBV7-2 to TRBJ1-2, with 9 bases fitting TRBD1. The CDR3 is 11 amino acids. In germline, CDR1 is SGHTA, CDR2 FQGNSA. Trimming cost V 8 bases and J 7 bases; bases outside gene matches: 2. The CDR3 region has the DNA TGTGCCAGCGGACAGGGGCCTGGCTACACCTTC. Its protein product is CASGQGPGYTF.

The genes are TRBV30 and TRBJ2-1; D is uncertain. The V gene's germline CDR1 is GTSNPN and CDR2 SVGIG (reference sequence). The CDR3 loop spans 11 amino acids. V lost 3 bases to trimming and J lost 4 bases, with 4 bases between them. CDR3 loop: CAWRLYNEQFF. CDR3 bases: TGTGCCTGGAGACTATACAATGAGCAGTTCTTC.

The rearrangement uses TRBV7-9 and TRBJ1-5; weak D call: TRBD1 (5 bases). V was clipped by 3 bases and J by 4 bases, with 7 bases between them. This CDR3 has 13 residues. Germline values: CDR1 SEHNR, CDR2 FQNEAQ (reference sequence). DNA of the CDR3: TGTGCCAGCAGCTTGACAGATAATCAGCCCCAGCATTTT. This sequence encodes CASSLTDNQPQHF.

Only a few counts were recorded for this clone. The CDR3 region is CATSEGSGANVLTF. The CDR3 DNA reads TGCGCCACCAGTGAGGGCTCTGGGGCCAACGTCCTGACTTTC. The chain employs TRBV5-1 and TRBJ2-6; TRBD2 is a possible D gene (5 bases). This CDR3 comprises 14 residues. Germline V gives CDR1 SGHRS, CDR2 YFSETQ. V lost 9 bases to trimming and J lost 0 bases, with 10 bases between them.

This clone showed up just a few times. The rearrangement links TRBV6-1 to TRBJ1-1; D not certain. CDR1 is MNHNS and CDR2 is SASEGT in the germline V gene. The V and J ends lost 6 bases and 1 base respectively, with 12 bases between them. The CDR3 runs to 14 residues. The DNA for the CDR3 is TGTGCCAGCAGGTACAACAGACAGAACACTGAAGCTTTCTTT. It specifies CASRYNRQNTEAFF.

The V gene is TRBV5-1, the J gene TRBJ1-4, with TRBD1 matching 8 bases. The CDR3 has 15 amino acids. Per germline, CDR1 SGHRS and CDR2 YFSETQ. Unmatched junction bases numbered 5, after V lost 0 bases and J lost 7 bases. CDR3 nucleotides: TGCGCCAGCAGCTTGGCCTCAGGGGGCGGTGAAAAACTGTTTTTT. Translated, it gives CASSLASGGGEKLFF.

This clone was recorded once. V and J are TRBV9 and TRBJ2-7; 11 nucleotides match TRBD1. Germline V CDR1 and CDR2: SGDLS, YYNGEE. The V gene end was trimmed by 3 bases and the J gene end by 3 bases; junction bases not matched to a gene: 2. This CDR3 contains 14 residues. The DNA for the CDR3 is TGTGCCAGCAGCGCGGGACAGGGGGACTACGAGCAGTACTTC. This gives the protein CASSAGQGDYEQYF.

CDR3 nucleotides: TGCAGCGGAAGTAGGACGAACACCGGGGAGCTGTTTTTT. Protein: CSGSRTNTGELFF. The gene calls are TRBV29-1 and TRBJ2-2; D remains ambiguous. Germline CDR1 SQVTM, CDR2 ANQGSEA. V dropped 7 bases and J dropped 0 bases, with 9 bases sitting between them. CDR3 length equals 13 residues.

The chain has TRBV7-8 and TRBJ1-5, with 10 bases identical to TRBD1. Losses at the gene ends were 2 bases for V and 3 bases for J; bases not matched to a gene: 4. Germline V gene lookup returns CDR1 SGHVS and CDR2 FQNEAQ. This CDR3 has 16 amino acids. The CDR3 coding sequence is TGTGCCAGCAGCTTATCGGGACAGGGGAACAATCAGCCCCAGCATTTT. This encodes CASSLSGQGNNQPQHF.

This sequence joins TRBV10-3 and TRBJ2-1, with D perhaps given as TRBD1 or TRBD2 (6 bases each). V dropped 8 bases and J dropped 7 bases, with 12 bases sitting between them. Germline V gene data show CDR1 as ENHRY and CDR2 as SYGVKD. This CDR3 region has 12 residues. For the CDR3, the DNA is TGTGCCATCTCACCGGGGGCGAATGAGCAGTTCTTC. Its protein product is CAISPGANEQFF.

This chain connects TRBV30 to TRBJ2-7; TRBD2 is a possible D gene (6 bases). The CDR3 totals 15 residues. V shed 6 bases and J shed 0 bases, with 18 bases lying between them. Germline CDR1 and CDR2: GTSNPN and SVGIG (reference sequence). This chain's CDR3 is CACRNWAGYSYEQYF. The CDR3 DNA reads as TGTGCCTGCCGGAATTGGGCGGGGTACTCCTACGAGCAGTACTTC.

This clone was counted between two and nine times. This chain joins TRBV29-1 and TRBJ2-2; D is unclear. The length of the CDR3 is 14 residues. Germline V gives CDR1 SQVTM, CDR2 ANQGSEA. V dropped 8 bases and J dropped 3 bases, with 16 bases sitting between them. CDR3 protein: CSSTGTSDTGELFF. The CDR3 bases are TGCAGCTCCACCGGTACCTCCGACACCGGGGAGCTGTTTTTT.

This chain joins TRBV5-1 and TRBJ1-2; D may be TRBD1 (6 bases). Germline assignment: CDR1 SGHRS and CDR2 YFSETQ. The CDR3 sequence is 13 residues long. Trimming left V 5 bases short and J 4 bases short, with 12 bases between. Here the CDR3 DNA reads TGCGCCAGCAGGCGAACAGGGACCTATGGCTACACCTTC. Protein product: CASRRTGTYGYTF.

The CDR3 nucleotides read TGTGCCAGCGGACAGGGCAATCAGCCCCAGCATTTT. It specifies CASGQGNQPQHF. The chain recombines TRBV2 with TRBJ1-5; 7 bases are shared with TRBD1. J was trimmed by 2 bases and V by 8 bases; bases with no gene match: 0. The CDR3 is made up of 12 amino acids. Looked up from germline, CDR1 is SNHLY and CDR2 is FYNNEI.

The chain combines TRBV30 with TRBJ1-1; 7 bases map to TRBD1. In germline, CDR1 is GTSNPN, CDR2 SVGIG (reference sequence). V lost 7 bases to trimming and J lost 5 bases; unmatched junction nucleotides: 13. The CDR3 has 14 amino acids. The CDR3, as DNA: TGTGCCTACAGGGACAGAGGGTTCGGGACTGAAGCTTTCTTT. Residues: CAYRDRGFGTEAFF.

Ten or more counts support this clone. The CDR3 loop is CASSRLAGSTDTQYF. The CDR3 DNA reads as TGTGCCAGCAGCCGCCTAGCGGGATCCACAGATACGCAGTATTTT. The chain employs TRBV6-6 and TRBJ2-3; TRBD2 agrees at 9 bases. With V trimmed by 6 bases and J by 2 bases, 6 bases remained unmatched. Germline assignment: CDR1 MNHNY and CDR2 SVGAGI (reference sequence). The CDR3 loop spans 15 amino acids.

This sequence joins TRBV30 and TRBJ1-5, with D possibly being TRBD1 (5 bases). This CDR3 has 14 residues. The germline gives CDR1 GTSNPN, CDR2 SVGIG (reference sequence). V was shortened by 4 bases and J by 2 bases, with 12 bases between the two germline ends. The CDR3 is CAWTVGGGNQPQHF. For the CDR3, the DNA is TGTGCCTGGACAGTCGGGGGGGGCAATCAGCCCCAGCATTTT.